The source of this T cell receptor (beta chain) is a study of metastatic and nonmetastatic thyroid tumors. The trim removed 5 bases at V and 1 base at J, leaving 5 bases unmatched. The CDR3 contains 14 residues. CDR1 and CDR2 (germline): SGHRS, YFSETQ. No patient received treatment before thyroid surgery. Using MiXCR, TCRdb reanalyzed the PCR reads. This sample yields approximately 30,000 clones, of which about 15% are seen a single time; around 3% belongs to the top ten. The receptor's source is a female donor with papillary thyroid cancer or a benign thyroid nodule (not recorded which). Some clones in this sample may be carry-over from other donors' samples. The sequencing sample was made of blood. The chain has TRBV5-1 and TRBJ1-1; 7 nucleotides agree with TRBD1. CDR3 sequence (DNA): TGCGCCAGCAGGGAGGGACAGCAGAACACTGAAGCTTTCTTT. Translated, it gives CASREGQQNTEAFF. The full variable domain, rest sourced from reference TRBV5-1 and TRBJ1-1, is KAGVTQTPRYLIKTRGQQVTLSCSPISGHRSVSWYQQTPGQGLQFLFEYFSETQRNKGNFPGRFSGRQFSNSRSEMNVSTLELGDSALYLCASREGQQNTEAFFGQGTRLTVV.